The 25 T cell receptor beta chains below come from one sample, sequenced in a study of blood T cell repertoires in COVID-19. The repertoire was sequenced with immunoSEQ multiplex PCR; TCRdb's copy has only in-frame clones and lacks some. The sample lists approximately 260,000 clones, around 83% occurring once. The sequenced sample consisted of peripheral blood. Every receptor here comes from a woman aged 55-69 years with active or convalescent COVID-19.

CDR3 protein: CASNLRQAANQPQHF. DNA of the CDR3: TGTGCCAGCAATCTAAGACAGGCCGCCAATCAGCCCCAGCATTTT. V gene TRBV6-6 combines with J gene TRBJ1-5; D possibly corresponds to TRBD1 (6 bases). Germline V gene data show CDR1 as MNHNY and CDR2 as SVGAGI (reference sequence). Trimming cost V 7 bases and J 3 bases, with 16 bases left between them. The CDR3 length is 15 residues.

The DNA for the CDR3 is TGTGCCATCAGTGACCCCACAGGGGGGTCCTACAATGAGCAGTTCTTC. Translation gives CAISDPTGGSYNEQFF. The J gene is TRBJ2-1, the V gene TRBV10-3, with 8 nucleotides matching TRBD1. The length of the CDR3 is 16 residues. The germline V gene has CDR1 ENHRY and CDR2 SYGVKD. With 3 bases clipped from V and 1 base from J, the junction kept 5 bases outside the gene matches.

CDR3 region: CASSPGQGYSYEQYF. The CDR3 DNA reads TGTGCCAGTAGTCCCGGACAGGGCTACTCCTACGAGCAGTACTTC. The genes are TRBV19 and TRBJ2-7, with TRBD1 matching 8 bases. The CDR3 is 15 residues long. From germline, CDR1 is LNHDA and CDR2 SQIVND (reference sequence). Losses at the gene ends were 5 bases for V and 0 bases for J; bases not matched to a gene: 6.

This clone was detected only a few times. The chain carries TRBV6-1 and TRBJ1-3; TRBD1 matches 9 bases. Germline CDR1 reads MNHNS; CDR2 reads SASEGT. CDR3 length: 15 amino acids. Unmatched junction bases numbered 4, after V lost 3 bases and J lost 4 bases. In nucleotides, the CDR3 is TGTGCCAGCAGTGACAGGGACAGGGAAGGAAACACCATATATTTT. It specifies CASSDRDREGNTIYF.

Only a few counts were recorded for this clone. The rearrangement joins TRBV21-1 to TRBJ2-2; TRBD1 is taken as the D call from the table, unchecked against the DNA. TRBV21-1 is termed a pseudogene. This CDR3 is 16 amino acids long. Here the CDR3 DNA reads TGTGCCAGCAGCGGTCGGACAGACCCGAACACCGGGGAGCTGTTTTTT. As protein: CASSGRTDPNTGELFF.

The chain couples TRBV6-6 to TRBJ1-2, with D tentatively TRBD1 (6 bases). The V end was cut by 6 bases, the J end by 4 bases, with 12 bases between. Germline V gene sequence: CDR1 MNHNY, CDR2 SVGAGI (reference sequence). The CDR3 is 13 residues long. The CDR3 reads CASSDDRSYGYTF. CDR3 nucleotides: TGTGCCAGCAGCGACGACAGGTCCTATGGCTACACCTTC.

The chain recombines TRBV6-5 with TRBJ2-1; D is unresolved. The V end lost 2 bases, the J end lost 5 bases, and 7 bases lay between the germline ends. Germline lookup yields CDR1 MNHEY and CDR2 SVGAGI. The CDR3 extends over 13 amino acids. CDR3 sequence reads: CASSYRQNNEQFF. As DNA, the CDR3 is TGTGCCAGCAGTTACCGTCAGAACAATGAGCAGTTCTTC.

The chain has TRBV2 and TRBJ2-2, with 8 bases that match TRBD1. The CDR3 length is 16 residues. The V gene's germline CDR1 is SNHLY and CDR2 FYNNEI. V dropped 7 bases and J dropped 1; count of bases not matched to a gene: 8. The DNA of the CDR3 is TGTGCCAGCACCGCGCAGGGGGCGGGGAACACCGGGGAGCTGTTTTTT. Amino acids: CASTAQGAGNTGELFF.

J is TRBJ1-2 and V is TRBV7-2; maybe TRBD1 (5 bases). The CDR3 runs 15 residues. CDR1 SGHTA and CDR2 FQGNSA come from the germline V gene. The V gene lost 2 bases and the J gene lost 6 bases, with 16 bases spanning the gap. The CDR3 reads CASSLTGGTLDGYTF. The CDR3 DNA is TGTGCCAGCAGCTTAACTGGGGGGACCCTGGATGGCTACACCTTC. Together with reference TRBV7-2 and TRBJ1-2, the CDR3 gives the full variable domain: GAGVSQSPSNKVTEKGKDVELRCDPISGHTALYWYRQSLGQGLEFLIYFQGNSAPDKSGLPSDRFSAERTGGSVSTLTIQRTQQEDSAVYLCASSLTGGTLDGYTFGSGTRLTVV.

The chain has TRBV4-1 and TRBJ2-7; unclear D gene. This CDR3 has 14 amino acids. V was pared by 2 bases and J by 0 bases, with 8 bases between. CDR1 is MGHRA and CDR2 is YSYEKL in the germline V gene. In DNA form, the CDR3 reads TGCGCCAGCAGCCAATTTCACAACTCCTACGAGCAGTACTTC. Protein product: CASSQFHNSYEQYF.

The chain links TRBV6-5 to TRBJ2-7, with no clear D. The germline V gene has CDR1 MNHEY and CDR2 SVGAGI. The CDR3 is made up of 13 amino acids. V lost 8 bases, J lost 7 bases, and 18 bases lay in between. The CDR3 sequence is CASVSRLRREQYF. The CDR3, as DNA: TGTGCCAGCGTAAGCCGTTTACGGAGAGAGCAGTACTTC.

The V gene is TRBV27, the J gene TRBJ1-2; 9 bases match TRBD1. V lost 6 bases to trimming and J lost 2 bases; unmatched junction nucleotides: 10. The CDR3 runs 16 residues. Per germline, CDR1 MNHEY and CDR2 SMNVEV (reference sequence). The CDR3 protein is CASSSSGQGYNYGYTF. DNA for the CDR3: TGTGCCAGCAGCTCTTCGGGACAGGGATACAACTATGGCTACACCTTC.

The rearrangement joins TRBV6-5 to TRBJ2-1; 13 bases map to TRBD2. Trimming took 10 bases from V and 2 from J; bases not matched to a gene: 2. Germline-derived CDR1 and CDR2 are MNHEY and SVGAGI. CDR3 length: 14 amino acids. DNA for the CDR3: TGTGCCACCGGACTAGCGGGGGCCTACAATGAGCAGTTCTTC. It codes for CATGLAGAYNEQFF.

The chain joins TRBV3-1 (or the pseudogene TRBV3-2) to TRBJ2-3; TRBD1 matches at 8 bases. The germline V gene encodes CDR1 LGHDT and CDR2 YNNKEL (reference sequence). This CDR3 contains 17 residues. V was pared by 0 bases and J by 5 bases, with 10 bases of the junction left unmatched. The CDR3 nucleotides read TGTGCCAGCAGCCAAGATGCCGGCAGGGGGCGCATAGATACGCAGTATTTT. Translation gives CASSQDAGRGRIDTQYF.

The rearrangement links TRBV5-4 to TRBJ1-4; TRBD1 matches 7 bases. The germline V gene encodes CDR1 SGHNT and CDR2 YYREEE (reference sequence). Trimming took 7 bases from V and 4 from J; bases not matched to a gene: 7. The CDR3 length is 14 residues. The CDR3 DNA reads as TGTGCCAGCTCGCCGGGACAGATTAATGAAAAACTGTTTTTT. This sequence encodes CASSPGQINEKLFF.

This clone was seen a few times. The CDR3 is CASRKSRQYSNQPQHF. In DNA, the CDR3 is TGTGCCAGCAGGAAGTCCAGACAGTATAGCAATCAGCCCCAGCATTTT. The rearrangement uses TRBV25-1 and TRBJ1-5, with TRBD1 as a possible D gene (5 bases). Germline CDR1 is MGHDK and CDR2 is SYGVNS. The CDR3 totals 16 residues. The V gene lost 6 bases and the J gene lost 0 bases, with 15 bases spanning the gap.

Only one count was recorded for this clone. The chain couples TRBV15 to TRBJ1-1; tentatively, D is TRBD1 (5 bases). CDR3 length: 14 amino acids. CDR1 is LNHNV, CDR2 YYDKDF, per germline (reference sequence). Trimming took off 3 bases at V and 1 base at J, with 9 bases between the two ends. The CDR3 loop is CATSSRQGNTEAFF. For the CDR3, the DNA is TGTGCCACCAGCAGTAGGCAGGGGAACACTGAAGCTTTCTTT.

There are a few counts of this clone. This chain uses TRBV29-1 with TRBJ2-5, with TRBD1 identical over 8 bases. CDR3 size: 15 residues. The germline gives CDR1 SQVTM, CDR2 ANQGSEA. V lost 3 bases, J lost 1 base, and 7 bases stayed unmatched. The CDR3 protein is CSVEGWQGAQETQYF. The CDR3, as DNA: TGCAGCGTTGAGGGTTGGCAGGGGGCCCAAGAGACCCAGTACTTC. The entire variable domain, with the rest obtained from reference TRBV29-1 and TRBJ2-5, is as follows: SAVISQKPSRDICQRGTSLTIQCQVDSQVTMMFWYRQQPGQSLTLIATANQGSEATYESGFVIDKFPISRPNLTFSTLTVSNMSPEDSSIYLCSVEGWQGAQETQYFGPGTRLLVL.

V and J are TRBV10-3 and TRBJ1-1; D not certain. Germline lookup yields CDR1 ENHRY and CDR2 SYGVKD. The CDR3 totals 14 residues. V was pared by 6 bases and J by 5 bases, with 16 bases between. CDR3: CAISHDSSGTEAFF. CDR3 in DNA: TGTGCCATCAGCCACGATTCCTCGGGGACTGAAGCTTTCTTT.

V usage is TRBV27 and J usage is TRBJ1-2; no clear D gene. The CDR3 consists of 15 residues. CDR1 is MNHEY and CDR2 is SMNVEV in the germline V gene (reference sequence). V lost 3 bases, J lost 0 bases, and 11 bases lay in between. The CDR3 DNA sequence: TGTGCCAGCAGTTTCAGGCAGCCTCCTAACTATGGCTACACCTTC. This sequence encodes CASSFRQPPNYGYTF.

This clone was counted ten times or more. The chain joins TRBV7-9 to TRBJ1-2; 7 nucleotides match TRBD1. Germline CDR1 and CDR2: SEHNR and FQNEAQ (reference sequence). The CDR3 covers 14 residues. Germline trimming cut 3 bases from V and 7 bases from J; bases unmatched to any gene: 8. The CDR3 DNA sequence: TGTGCCAGCAGCTTTGGGACAGCGAATGGTGGCTACACCTTC. Its translation: CASSFGTANGGYTF.

This rearrangement joins TRBV2 to TRBJ1-5; 7 nucleotides align to TRBD1. J gave up 4 bases and V 9 bases, and 12 bases lay outside the gene matches. The CDR3 extends over 15 amino acids. Germline V lookup: CDR1 SNHLY, CDR2 FYNNEI. The DNA for the CDR3 is TGTGCCAGTAATTACGAAGGGGGCGGAAATCAGCCCCAGCATTTT. Its protein is CASNYEGGGNQPQHF.

This clone was seen only a few times. This chain connects TRBV2 to TRBJ1-4; a possible D gene is TRBD1 (5 bases). Germline V gene lookup returns CDR1 SNHLY and CDR2 FYNNEI. This CDR3 has 14 amino acids. The V end lost 5 bases, the J end lost 5 bases, and 12 bases lay between the germline ends. In nucleotides, the CDR3 is TGTGCCAGCAGTAAAAGGGGAGGGAATGAAAAACTGTTTTTT. Encoded protein: CASSKRGGNEKLFF.

This clone was recorded many times. This chain connects TRBV7-2 to TRBJ2-2, with D possibly TRBD2 on 6 matching bases. There are 16 residues in the CDR3. Germline assignment: CDR1 SGHTA and CDR2 FQGNSA. V was trimmed by 1 base and J by 6 bases, leaving 15 bases between them. In nucleotides, the CDR3 is TGTGCCAGCAGCTTAGATTTTGGAGGGAGCGCCGGGGAGCTGTTTTTT. As protein: CASSLDFGGSAGELFF.

V usage is TRBV30 and J usage is TRBJ1-2; a possible D gene is TRBD1 (6 bases). Trimming left V 8 bases short and J 4 bases short, with 14 bases between. CDR3 length: 12 residues. Germline CDR1 is GTSNPN and CDR2 is SVGIG (reference sequence). CDR3 nucleotides: TGTGCCCGTACAGGGTTAGGCTATGGCTACACCTTC. Translating gives CARTGLGYGYTF.